This T cell receptor (beta chain) comes out of a study of shared clonotypes between healthy human individuals. The V segment lost 11 bases and the J segment 3 bases; nucleotides outside the gene matches: 12. Germline V gene lookup returns CDR1 MDHEN and CDR2 SYDVKM. The CDR3 totals 14 residues. The protocol was immunoSEQ multiplex PCR, while the TCRdb copy is restricted to in-frame clones and leaves out a portion. The data hold approximately 980,000 clones, with approximately 76% observed a single time. Sequenced input: memory CD4+ T cells sorted from blood. The subset: CD45RA-negative fraction. The J gene is TRBJ2-7, the V gene TRBV28; 8 positions agree with TRBD2. The source is a man aged 18 to 30 in good health. The CDR3 region is CACGLTGGNYEQYF. The CDR3 DNA reads as TGTGCCTGCGGACTAACGGGAGGGAACTACGAGCAGTACTTC.